This T cell receptor beta chain was sequenced in a study of T cell responses to AZD1222 COVID-19 vaccine. Note on this clone: Its antigen remains unidentified.

V shed 4 bases and J shed 0 bases, with 16 bases lying between them. The CDR3 consists of 18 residues. Germline loops: CDR1 SGHDN, CDR2 FVKESK. Study-level points and caveats: Two AZD1222 doses significantly raised spike-specific TCR breadth and depth over controls. Close to half of spike-specific TCRs reportedly recognize unmutated variant regions. Sampling that yielded the repertoires occurred only after the peak T cell response.

The repertoire was sequenced with immunoSEQ multiplex PCR; TCRdb's copy has only in-frame clones and lacks some. Of fewer than 150,000 clones listed, approximately 88% were seen once; the top ten hold roughly 5%. The material sequenced was peripheral blood, taken on day 0 of AZD1222 vaccination. The clonotype was recovered from an adult in good health. The chain recombines TRBV14 with TRBJ2-6, with a tentative D call TRBD1 (6 bases). This CDR3 is CASSPTRGTSSGANVLTF. The CDR3 DNA follows: TGTGCCAGCAGCCCCACCAGGGGTACCTCCTCTGGGGCCAACGTCCTGACTTTC.